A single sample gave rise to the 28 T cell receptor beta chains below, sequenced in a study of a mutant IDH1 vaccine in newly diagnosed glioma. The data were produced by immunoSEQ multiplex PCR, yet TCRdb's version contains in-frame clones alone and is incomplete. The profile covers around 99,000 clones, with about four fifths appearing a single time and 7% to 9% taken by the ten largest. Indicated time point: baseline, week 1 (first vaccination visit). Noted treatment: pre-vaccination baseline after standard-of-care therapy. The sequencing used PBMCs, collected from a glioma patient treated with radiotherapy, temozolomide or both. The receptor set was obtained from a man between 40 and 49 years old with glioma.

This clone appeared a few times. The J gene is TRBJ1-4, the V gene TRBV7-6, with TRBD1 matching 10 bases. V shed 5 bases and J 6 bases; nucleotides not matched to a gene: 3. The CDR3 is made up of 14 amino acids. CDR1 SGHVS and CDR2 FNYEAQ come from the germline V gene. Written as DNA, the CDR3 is TGTGCCAGCAGCCGACAGGGGGCGGATGAAAAACTGTTTTTT. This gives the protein CASSRQGADEKLFF. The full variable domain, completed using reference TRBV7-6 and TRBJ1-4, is GAGVSQSPRYKVTKRGQDVALRCDPISGHVSLYWYRQALGQGPEFLTYFNYEAQQDKSGLPNDRFSAERPEGSISTLTIQRTEQRDSAMYRCASSRQGADEKLFFGSGTQLSVL.

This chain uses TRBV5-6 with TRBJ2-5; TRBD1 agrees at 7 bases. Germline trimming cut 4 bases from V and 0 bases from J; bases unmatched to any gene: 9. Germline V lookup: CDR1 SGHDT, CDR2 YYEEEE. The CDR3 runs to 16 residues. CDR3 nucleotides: TGTGCCAGCAGCGGGGGACAGAGGGATTACCAAGAGACCCAGTACTTC. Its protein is CASSGGQRDYQETQYF.

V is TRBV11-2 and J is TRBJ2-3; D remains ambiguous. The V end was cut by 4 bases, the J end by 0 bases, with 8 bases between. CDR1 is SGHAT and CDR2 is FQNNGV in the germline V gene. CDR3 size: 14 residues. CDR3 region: CASSSGTSTDTQYF. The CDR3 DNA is TGTGCCAGCAGCTCGGGTACTAGCACAGATACGCAGTATTTT.

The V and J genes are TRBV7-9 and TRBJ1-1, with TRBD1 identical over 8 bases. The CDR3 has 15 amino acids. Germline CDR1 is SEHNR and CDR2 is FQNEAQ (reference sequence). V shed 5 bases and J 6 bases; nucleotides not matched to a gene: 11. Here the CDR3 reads CASSGRTGRGAEAFF. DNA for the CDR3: TGTGCCAGCAGCGGGCGGACAGGGAGGGGTGCTGAAGCTTTCTTT.

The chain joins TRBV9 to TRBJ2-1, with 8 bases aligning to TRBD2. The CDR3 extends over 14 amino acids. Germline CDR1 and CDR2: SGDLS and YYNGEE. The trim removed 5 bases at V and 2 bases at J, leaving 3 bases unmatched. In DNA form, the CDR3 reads TGTGCCAGCAGTAGCGGGACTCCCTACAATGAGCAGTTCTTC. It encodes CASSSGTPYNEQFF.

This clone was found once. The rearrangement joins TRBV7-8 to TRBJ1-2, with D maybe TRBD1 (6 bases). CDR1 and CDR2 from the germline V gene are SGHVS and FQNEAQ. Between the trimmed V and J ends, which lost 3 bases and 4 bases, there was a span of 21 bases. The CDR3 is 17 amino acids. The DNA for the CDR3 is TGTGCCAGCAGCTTTTCCACGGGGGCGCGGGAATCCTATGGCTACACCTTC. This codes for CASSFSTGARESYGYTF.

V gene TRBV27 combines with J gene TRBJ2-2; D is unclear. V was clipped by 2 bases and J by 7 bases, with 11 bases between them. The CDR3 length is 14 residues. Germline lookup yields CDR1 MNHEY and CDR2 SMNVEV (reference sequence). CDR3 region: CASSLLGQDGELFF. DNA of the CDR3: TGTGCCAGCAGTTTACTAGGGCAGGACGGGGAGCTGTTTTTT.

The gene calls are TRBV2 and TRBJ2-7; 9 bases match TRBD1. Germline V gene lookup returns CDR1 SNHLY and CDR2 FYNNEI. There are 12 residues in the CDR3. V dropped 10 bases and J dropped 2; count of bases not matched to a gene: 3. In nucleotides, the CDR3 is TGTGCCATAAGGGACAGGGCCTACGAGCAGTACTTC. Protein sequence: CAIRDRAYEQYF.

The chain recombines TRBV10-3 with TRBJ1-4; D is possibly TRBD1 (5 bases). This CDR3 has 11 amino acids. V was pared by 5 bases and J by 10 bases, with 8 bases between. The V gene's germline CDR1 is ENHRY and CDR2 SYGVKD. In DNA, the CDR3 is TGTGCCATCAGTCCAGGGAGAAAACTGTTTTTT. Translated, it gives CAISPGRKLFF.

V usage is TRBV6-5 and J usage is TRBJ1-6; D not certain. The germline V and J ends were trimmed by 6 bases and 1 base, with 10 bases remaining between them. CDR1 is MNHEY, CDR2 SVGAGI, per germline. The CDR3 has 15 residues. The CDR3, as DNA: TGTGCCAGCAGGCAACAGAGTTCCTATAATTCACCCCTCCACTTT. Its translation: CASRQQSSYNSPLHF.

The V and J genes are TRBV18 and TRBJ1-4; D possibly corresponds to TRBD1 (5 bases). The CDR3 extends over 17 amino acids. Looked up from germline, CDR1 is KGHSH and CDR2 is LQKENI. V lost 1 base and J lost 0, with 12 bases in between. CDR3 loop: CASSPLKGAATNEKLFF. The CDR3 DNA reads TGTGCCAGCTCACCACTTAAAGGGGCGGCAACTAATGAAAAACTGTTTTTT.

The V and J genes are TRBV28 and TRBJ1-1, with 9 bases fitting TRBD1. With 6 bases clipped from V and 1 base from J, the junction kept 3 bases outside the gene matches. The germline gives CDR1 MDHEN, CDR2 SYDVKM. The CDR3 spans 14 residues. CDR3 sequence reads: CASRWGQGNTEAFF. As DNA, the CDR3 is TGTGCCAGCAGGTGGGGACAGGGGAACACTGAAGCTTTCTTT.

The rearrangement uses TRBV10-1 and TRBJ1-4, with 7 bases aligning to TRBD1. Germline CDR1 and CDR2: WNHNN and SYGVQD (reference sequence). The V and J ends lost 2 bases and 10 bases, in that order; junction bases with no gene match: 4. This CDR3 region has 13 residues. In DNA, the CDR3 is TGCGCCAGCAGTGAGGGACAGGAGGGAAAACTGTTTTTT. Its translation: CASSEGQEGKLFF.

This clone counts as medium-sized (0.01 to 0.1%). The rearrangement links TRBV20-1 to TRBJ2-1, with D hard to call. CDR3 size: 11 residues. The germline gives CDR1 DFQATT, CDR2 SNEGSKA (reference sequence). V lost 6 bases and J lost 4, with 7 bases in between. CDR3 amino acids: CSASRYNEQFF. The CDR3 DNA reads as TGCAGTGCCTCCAGGTACAATGAGCAGTTCTTC.

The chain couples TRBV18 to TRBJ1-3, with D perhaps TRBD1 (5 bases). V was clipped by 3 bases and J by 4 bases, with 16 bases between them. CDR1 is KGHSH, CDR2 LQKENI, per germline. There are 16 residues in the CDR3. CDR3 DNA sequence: TGTGCCAGCTCACCCCAGGGAGGGCCTTTCGGAAACACCATATATTTT. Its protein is CASSPQGGPFGNTIYF.

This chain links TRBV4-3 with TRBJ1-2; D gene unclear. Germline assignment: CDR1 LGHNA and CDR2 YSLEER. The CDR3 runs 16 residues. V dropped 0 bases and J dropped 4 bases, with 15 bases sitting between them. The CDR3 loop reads CASSQEEGRATYGYTF. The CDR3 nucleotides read TGCGCCAGCAGCCAAGAAGAGGGAAGAGCTACCTATGGCTACACCTTC.

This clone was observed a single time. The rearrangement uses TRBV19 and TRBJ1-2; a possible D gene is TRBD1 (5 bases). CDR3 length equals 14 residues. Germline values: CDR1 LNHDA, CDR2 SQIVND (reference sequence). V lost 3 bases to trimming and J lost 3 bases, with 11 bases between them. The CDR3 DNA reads TGTGCCAGTAGTATGGAGCGAGGGGACTATGGCTACACCTTC. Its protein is CASSMERGDYGYTF.

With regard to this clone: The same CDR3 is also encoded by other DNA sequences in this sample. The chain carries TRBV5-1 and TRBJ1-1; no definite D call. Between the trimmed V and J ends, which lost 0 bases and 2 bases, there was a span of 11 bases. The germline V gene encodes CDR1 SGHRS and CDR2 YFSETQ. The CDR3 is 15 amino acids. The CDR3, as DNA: TGCGCCAGCAGCTTGGATGGGCGGCCTAACACTGAAGCTTTCTTT. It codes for CASSLDGRPNTEAFF.

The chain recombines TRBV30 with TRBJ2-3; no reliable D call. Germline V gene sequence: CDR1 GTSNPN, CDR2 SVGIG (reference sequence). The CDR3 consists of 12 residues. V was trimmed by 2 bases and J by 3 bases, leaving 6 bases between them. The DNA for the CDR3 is TGTGCCTGGAGTTTTGGTACAGATACGCAGTATTTT. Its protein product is CAWSFGTDTQYF.

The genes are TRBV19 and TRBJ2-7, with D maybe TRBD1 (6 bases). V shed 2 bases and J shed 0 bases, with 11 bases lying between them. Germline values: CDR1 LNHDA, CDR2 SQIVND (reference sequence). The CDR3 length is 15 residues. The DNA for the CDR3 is TGTGCCAGTAGTATAATGGGACACAGCTCCTACGAGCAGTACTTC. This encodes CASSIMGHSSYEQYF. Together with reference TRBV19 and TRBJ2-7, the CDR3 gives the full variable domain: DGGITQSPKYLFRKEGQNVTLSCEQNLNHDAMYWYRQDPGQGLRLIYYSQIVNDFQKGDIAEGYSVSREKKESFPLTVTSAQKNPTAFYLCASSIMGHSSYEQYFGPGTRLTVT.

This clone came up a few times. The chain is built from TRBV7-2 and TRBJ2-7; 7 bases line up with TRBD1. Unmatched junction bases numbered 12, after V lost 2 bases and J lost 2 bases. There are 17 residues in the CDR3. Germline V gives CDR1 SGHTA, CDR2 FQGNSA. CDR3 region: CASSLNFFGQAPYEQYF. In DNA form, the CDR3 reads TGTGCCAGCAGCTTAAACTTTTTCGGACAGGCCCCCTACGAGCAGTACTTC.

The CDR3 DNA is TGTGCCAGCAGCCGTCGAGCAGGGGGCAGTGGAAACACCATATATTTT. This translates into CASSRRAGGSGNTIYF. This rearrangement joins TRBV4-2 to TRBJ1-3; TRBD1 matches 8 bases. J lost 3 bases, V lost 4 bases, and 8 bases had no gene match. The CDR3 length is 16 residues. Looked up from germline, CDR1 is LGHNA and CDR2 is YNFKEQ.

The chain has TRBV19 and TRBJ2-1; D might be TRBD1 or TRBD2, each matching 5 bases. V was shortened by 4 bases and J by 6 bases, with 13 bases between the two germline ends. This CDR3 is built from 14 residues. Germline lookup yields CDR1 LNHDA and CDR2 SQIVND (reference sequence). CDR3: CASSRGPTTNEQFF. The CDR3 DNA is TGTGCCAGTAGTAGGGGACCGACTACCAATGAGCAGTTCTTC.

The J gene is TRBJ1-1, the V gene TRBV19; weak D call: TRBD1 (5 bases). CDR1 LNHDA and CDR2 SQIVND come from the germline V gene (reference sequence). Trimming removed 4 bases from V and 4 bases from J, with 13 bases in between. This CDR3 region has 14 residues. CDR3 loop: CASSTQGRGTEAFF. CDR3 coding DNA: TGTGCCAGTAGTACCCAGGGACGGGGCACTGAAGCTTTCTTT.

The CDR3 sequence is CASSEGATAYEQYF. In nucleotides, the CDR3 is TGTGCCAGCAGTGAAGGGGCGACAGCCTACGAGCAGTACTTC. The rearrangement joins TRBV2 to TRBJ2-7; a possible D gene is TRBD1 (5 bases). Trimming stripped 1 base from V and 2 bases from J, with 9 bases between. Germline CDR1 and CDR2: SNHLY and FYNNEI. The CDR3 has 14 amino acids.

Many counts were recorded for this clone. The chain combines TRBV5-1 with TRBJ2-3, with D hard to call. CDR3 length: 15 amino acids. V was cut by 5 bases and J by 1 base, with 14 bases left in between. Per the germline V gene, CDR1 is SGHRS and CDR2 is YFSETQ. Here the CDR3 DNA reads TGCGCCAGCAGTGCATTGGACGGACGCACAGATACGCAGTATTTT. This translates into CASSALDGRTDTQYF.

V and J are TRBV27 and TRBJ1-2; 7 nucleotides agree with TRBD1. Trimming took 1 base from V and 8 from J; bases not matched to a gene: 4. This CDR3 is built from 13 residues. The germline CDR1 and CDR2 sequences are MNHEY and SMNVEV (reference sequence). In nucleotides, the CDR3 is TGTGCCAGCAGTTTATTACAGGGGAGCGGCTACACCTTC. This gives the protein CASSLLQGSGYTF.

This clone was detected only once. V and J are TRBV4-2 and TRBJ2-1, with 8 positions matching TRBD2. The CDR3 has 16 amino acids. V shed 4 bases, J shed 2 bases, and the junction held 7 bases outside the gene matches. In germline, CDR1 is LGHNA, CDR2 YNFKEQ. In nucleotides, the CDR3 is TGTGCCAGCAGCCCAGACGGGGGGGCCACCTACAATGAGCAGTTCTTC. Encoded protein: CASSPDGGATYNEQFF.